Listed below are T cell receptor beta chains from one sample, sequenced in a study of technical replicates of blood from a handful of donors. Sequencing used immunoSEQ multiplex PCR; TCRdb keeps in-frame clones, though not all of them. The profile shows some 71,000 clones, around 97% of them singletons. The sequencing input was T cells isolated from PBMCs. Every receptor here comes from a human donor in good health. The CDR3 runs from the conserved cysteine through the conserved F or W. D genes are given only for firm matches.

CSVVTREILDEQFF | TRBV29-1 | TRBD2
CASTQGGNQPQHF | TRBV6-5 | TRBD1
CATPGLANNEQFF | TRBV7-6 | TRBD2
CASSPGGPSTDTQYF | TRBV7-8 | .
CASSQEMYAAPYNEQFF | TRBV4-1 | .
CASSTQENTEAFF | TRBV11-2 | .
CASSEISGTGPYNEQFF | TRBV6-1 | TRBD1
CASNLKALRYGELFF | TRBV7-8 | .
CASSPLSASVGTDTQYF | TRBV18 | .
CASSPRGRTTLDTQYF | TRBV13 | .
CASIQSSGINNEQFF | TRBV2 | .
CASSQDTGKPGETQYF | TRBV4-2 | .
CASSYGSPLVNHEQYF | TRBV6-5 | .
CASSSSGGAIAEAFF | TRBV7-9 | .
CASSPSLNTEAFF | TRBV5-6 | .
CASSLPRQGIYNEQFF | TRBV27 | TRBD1
CSVVWGHSYEQYF | TRBV29-1 | .
CASSSRIQNSPLHF | TRBV11-3 | .
CASSWTGVGDTEAFF | TRBV5-1 | TRBD1
CASSYGREVSYEQYF | TRBV6-5 | TRBD2
CASSPWTGGGETQYF | TRBV9 | TRBD1
CASKGAGDTEAFF | TRBV7-9 | TRBD1
CATSRGLTEDTQYF | TRBV15 | .
CASSPGQGVTSGYTF | TRBV18 | TRBD1
CASSESKGQGGPLHF | TRBV10-1 | TRBD1
CASSFPRGWAKKNNTEAFF | TRBV11-2 | .
CASSPSGNTGELFF | TRBV9 | TRBD2
CAISVEARYEQYF | TRBV10-3 | .
CASSVGGLAGGRTDTQYF | TRBV9 | TRBD2
CASSQGLQETQYF | TRBV5-1 | .
CASSEGKLGNQPQHF | TRBV7-6 | .
CASSLAGGNSYEQYF | TRBV11-1 | TRBD2
CASSAVGTDTQYF | TRBV4-1 | .
CASSNRLGAGNSDTQYF | TRBV9 | TRBD2
CASNSGTGGLTEAFF | TRBV19 | TRBD1
CASSFSRGGLRDTQYF | TRBV5-4 | TRBD2
CASSPGTGVNTEAFF | TRBV11-3 | TRBD1
CAVGGNQPQHF | TRBV11-2 | .
CASLRQGYGYGYTF | TRBV2 | TRBD1
CASSLQGPGWNEQFF | TRBV27 | .
CASSIVTGTGFQPQHF | TRBV19 | TRBD1
CASSVGVASTGELFF | TRBV9 | .
CASSGTGVNEQFF | TRBV18 | TRBD1
CASSFSGGHQETQYF | TRBV5-4 | TRBD2
CAISDLGTGEAKNIQYF | TRBV10-3 | TRBD1
CASSRAGVDTQYF | TRBV7-9 | .